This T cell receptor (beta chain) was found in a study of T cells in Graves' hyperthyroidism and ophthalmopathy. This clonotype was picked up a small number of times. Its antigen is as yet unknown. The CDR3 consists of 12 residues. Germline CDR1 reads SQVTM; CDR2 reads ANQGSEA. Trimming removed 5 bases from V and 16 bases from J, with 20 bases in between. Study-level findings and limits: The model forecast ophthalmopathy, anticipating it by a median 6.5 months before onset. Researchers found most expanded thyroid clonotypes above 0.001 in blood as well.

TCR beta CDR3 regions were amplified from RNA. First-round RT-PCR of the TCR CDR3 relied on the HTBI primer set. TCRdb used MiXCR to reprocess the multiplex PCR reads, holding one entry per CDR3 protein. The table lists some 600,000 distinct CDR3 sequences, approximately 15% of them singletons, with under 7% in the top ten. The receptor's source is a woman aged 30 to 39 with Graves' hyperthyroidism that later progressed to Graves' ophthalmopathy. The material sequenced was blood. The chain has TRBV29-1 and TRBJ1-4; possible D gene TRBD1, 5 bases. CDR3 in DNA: TGCAGCGTTTGGAATGGGGCCGGCCAGAAGTTTTTT. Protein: CSVWNGAGQKFF.